The clone carrying this T cell receptor (beta chain) appeared a single time. Its antigen is still unknown. The investigators amplified TCR beta CDR3 regions from RNA transcripts. Primed by the HTBI set, a first-round RT-PCR was run on the TCR CDR3. Using its own MiXCR run on the multiplex PCR reads, TCRdb lists one record per CDR3 protein. The sample contains 490,000 or so distinct CDR3 sequences, 20% of which appear only once. This specimen comes from a study of T cells in Graves' hyperthyroidism and ophthalmopathy. The CDR3 runs to 14 residues. The germline CDR1 and CDR2 sequences are DFQATT and SNEGSKA (reference sequence). The ends lost 6 bases at V and 9 bases at J; junction bases unmatched: 7. Regarding the study as a whole: The model's output predicted ophthalmopathy at a median of about 6.5 months prior to onset. Separating ophthalmopathy from stable hyperthyroidism was achieved by a 13 V-J model.

Ophthalmopathy patients had moderate-to-severe active disease, CAS ≥3, NOSPECS ≥4, and disease duration under 3 months. The receptor was isolated from a man aged 35-49 years with Graves' ophthalmopathy. Input material: blood. The J gene is TRBJ2-1, the V gene TRBV20-1; TRBD2 agrees at 14 bases. CDR3 nucleotide sequence: TGCAGTGCACGGGGACTAGCGGGGGACCGTGAGCAGTTCTTC. Translating gives CSARGLAGDREQFF.